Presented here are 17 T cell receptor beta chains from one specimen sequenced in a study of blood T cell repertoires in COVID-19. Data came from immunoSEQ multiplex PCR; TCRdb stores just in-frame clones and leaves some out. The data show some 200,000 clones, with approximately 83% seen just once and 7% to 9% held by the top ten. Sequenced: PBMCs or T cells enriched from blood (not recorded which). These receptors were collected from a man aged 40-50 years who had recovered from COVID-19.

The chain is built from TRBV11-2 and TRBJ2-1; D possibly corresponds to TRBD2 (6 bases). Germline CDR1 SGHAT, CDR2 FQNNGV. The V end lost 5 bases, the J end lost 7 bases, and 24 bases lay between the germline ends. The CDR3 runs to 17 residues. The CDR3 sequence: CASSPSADRGVRNEQFF. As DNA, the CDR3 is TGTGCCAGCAGCCCTAGCGCAGACCGAGGGGTAAGGAATGAGCAGTTCTTC.

The CDR3 region has the DNA TGCAGCGTTGAGGCAGGGATGAACACTGAAGCTTTCTTT. Translating gives CSVEAGMNTEAFF. The V call is TRBV29-1, the J call TRBJ1-1; D is perhaps TRBD1 (5 bases). Germline lookup yields CDR1 SQVTM and CDR2 ANQGSEA. V lost 3 bases to trimming and J lost 0 bases, with 8 bases between them. The CDR3 loop spans 13 amino acids.

CDR3 bases: TGTGCCAGCAGCTTAGATTCAGGGGTCGGCTCCTACGAGCAGTACTTC. Its translation is CASSLDSGVGSYEQYF. The chain couples TRBV7-2 to TRBJ2-7; tentative D call: TRBD1 (6 bases). V lost 1 base and J lost 0, with 13 bases in between. CDR3 length: 16 amino acids. Per germline, CDR1 SGHTA and CDR2 FQGNSA.

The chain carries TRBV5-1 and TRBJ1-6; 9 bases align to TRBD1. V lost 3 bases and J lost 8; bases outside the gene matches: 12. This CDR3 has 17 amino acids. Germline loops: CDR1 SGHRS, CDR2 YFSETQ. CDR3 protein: CASSSTTPQGADSPLHF. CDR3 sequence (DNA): TGCGCCAGCAGCTCAACTACACCACAGGGGGCAGATTCACCCCTCCACTTT.

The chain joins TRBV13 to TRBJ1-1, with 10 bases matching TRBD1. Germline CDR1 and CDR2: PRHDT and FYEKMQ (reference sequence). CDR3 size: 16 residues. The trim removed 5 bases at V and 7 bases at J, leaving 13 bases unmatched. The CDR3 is CASSAGATGGGLEAFF. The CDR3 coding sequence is TGTGCCAGCAGCGCAGGGGCGACAGGGGGCGGGCTTGAAGCTTTCTTT. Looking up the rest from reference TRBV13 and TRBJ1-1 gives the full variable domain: AAGVIQSPRHLIKEKRETATLKCYPIPRHDTVYWYQQGPGQDPQFLISFYEKMQSDKGSIPDRFSAQQFSDYHSELNMSSLELGDSALYFCASSAGATGGGLEAFFGQGTRLTVV.

CDR3 nucleotide sequence: TGTGCCAGAAGATACAAAAACATTCAGTACTTC. This gives the protein CARRYKNIQYF. The rearrangement links TRBV5-3 to TRBJ2-4; D unclear. TRBV5-3 is filed as an ORF, its function uncertain. This CDR3 comprises 11 residues. The V and J ends lost 5 bases and 3 bases respectively, with 3 bases between them.

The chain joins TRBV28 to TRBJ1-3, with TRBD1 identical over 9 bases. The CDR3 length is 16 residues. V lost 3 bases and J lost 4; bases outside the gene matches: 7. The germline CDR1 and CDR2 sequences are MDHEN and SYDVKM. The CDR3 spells CASSLPQGADGNTIYF. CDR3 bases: TGTGCCAGCAGTTTGCCACAGGGGGCTGACGGAAACACCATATATTTT.

The CDR3 region is CASSIQDRSGNEQYF. CDR3 nucleotide sequence: TGTGCCAGTAGTATCCAAGACAGGAGTGGGAACGAGCAGTACTTC. The chain carries TRBV19 and TRBJ2-7, with D possibly matching TRBD1 (6 bases). V lost 3 bases and J 5 bases, leaving 17 bases between the germline ends. CDR1 is LNHDA and CDR2 is SQIVND in the germline V gene (reference sequence). The CDR3 has 15 residues.

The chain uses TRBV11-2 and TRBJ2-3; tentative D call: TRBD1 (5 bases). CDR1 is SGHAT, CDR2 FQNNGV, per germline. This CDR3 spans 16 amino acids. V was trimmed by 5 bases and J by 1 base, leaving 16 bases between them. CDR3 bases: TGTGCCAGCAGCCCCCCGACGTCACAGGGCACAGATACGCAGTATTTT. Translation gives CASSPPTSQGTDTQYF.

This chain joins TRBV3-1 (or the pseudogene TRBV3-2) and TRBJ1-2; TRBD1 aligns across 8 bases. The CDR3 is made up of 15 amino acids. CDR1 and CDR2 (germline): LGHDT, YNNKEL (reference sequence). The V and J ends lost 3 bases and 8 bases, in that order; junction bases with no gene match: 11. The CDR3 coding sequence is TGTGCCAGCAGCCATAGGGACAGGCCTTCTGGGGGCTACACCTTC. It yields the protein CASSHRDRPSGGYTF.

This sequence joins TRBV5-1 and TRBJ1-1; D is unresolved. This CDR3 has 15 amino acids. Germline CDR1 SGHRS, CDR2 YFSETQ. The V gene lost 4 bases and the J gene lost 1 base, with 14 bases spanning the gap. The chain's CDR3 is CASSPNLYSNTEAFF. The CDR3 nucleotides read TGCGCCAGCAGCCCAAACCTCTACTCGAACACTGAAGCTTTCTTT.

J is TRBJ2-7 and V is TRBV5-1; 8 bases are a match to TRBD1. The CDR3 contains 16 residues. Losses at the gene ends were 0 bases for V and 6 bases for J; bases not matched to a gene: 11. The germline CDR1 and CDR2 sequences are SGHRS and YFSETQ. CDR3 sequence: CASSLAPLQTGGEQYF. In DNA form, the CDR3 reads TGCGCCAGCAGCTTGGCCCCTTTGCAAACAGGGGGCGAGCAGTACTTC.

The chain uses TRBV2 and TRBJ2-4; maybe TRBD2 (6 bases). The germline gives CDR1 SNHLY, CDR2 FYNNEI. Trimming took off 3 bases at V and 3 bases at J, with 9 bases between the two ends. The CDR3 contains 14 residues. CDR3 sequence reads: CASSEGRNKNIQYF. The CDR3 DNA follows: TGTGCCAGCAGTGAGGGGAGGAACAAAAACATTCAGTACTTC.

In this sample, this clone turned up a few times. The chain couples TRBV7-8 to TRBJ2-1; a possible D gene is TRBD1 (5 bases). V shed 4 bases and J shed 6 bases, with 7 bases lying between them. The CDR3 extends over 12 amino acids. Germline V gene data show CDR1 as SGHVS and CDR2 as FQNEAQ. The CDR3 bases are TGTGCCAGCAGCTCGACAGTCAATGAGCAGTTCTTC. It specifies CASSSTVNEQFF.

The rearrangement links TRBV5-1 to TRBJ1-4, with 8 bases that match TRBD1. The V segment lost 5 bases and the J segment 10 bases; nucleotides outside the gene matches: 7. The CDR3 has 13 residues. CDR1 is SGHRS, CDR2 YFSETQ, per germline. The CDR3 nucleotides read TGCGCCAGCAGTACGGACAGGGAAGGAAAACTGTTTTTT. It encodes CASSTDREGKLFF. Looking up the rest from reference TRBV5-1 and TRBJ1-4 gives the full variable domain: KAGVTQTPRYLIKTRGQQVTLSCSPISGHRSVSWYQQTPGQGLQFLFEYFSETQRNKGNFPGRFSGRQFSNSRSEMNVSTLELGDSALYLCASSTDREGKLFFGSGTQLSVL.

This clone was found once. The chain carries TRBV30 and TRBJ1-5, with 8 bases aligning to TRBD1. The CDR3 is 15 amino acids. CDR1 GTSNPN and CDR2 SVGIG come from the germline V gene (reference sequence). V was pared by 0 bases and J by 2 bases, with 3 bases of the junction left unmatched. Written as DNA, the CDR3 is TGTGCCTGGAGTGTAAAGGGACAGGGCAATCAGCCCCAGCATTTT. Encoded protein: CAWSVKGQGNQPQHF.

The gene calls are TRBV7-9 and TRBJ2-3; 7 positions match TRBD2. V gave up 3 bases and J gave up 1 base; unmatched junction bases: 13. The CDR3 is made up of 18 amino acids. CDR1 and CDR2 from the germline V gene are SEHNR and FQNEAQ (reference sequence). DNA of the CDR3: TGTGCCAGCAGCTTTCGATCCAGCGGGGAAATAGGCACAGATACGCAGTATTTT. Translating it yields CASSFRSSGEIGTDTQYF.